Listed below are T cell receptor beta chains from one sample, sequenced in a study of vaccination and CD4 T cells after COVID-19. Each CDR3 protein gets one entry after TCRdb re-called the PCR reads with MiXCR. The sample has 12,000 to 15,000 distinct CDR3 sequences, 69% seen once; the top ten hold approximately 1%. The sequenced sample was CD4+ T cells from blood, obtained after SARS-CoV-2 vaccination. These receptors were collected from a human donor who had recovered from COVID-19. CDR3s include the opening cysteine and the closing phenylalanine or tryptophan. Each record gives: J gene, V gene, CDR3 protein.

TRBJ2-5	TRBV7-9	CASSLNERETQYF
TRBJ1-5	TRBV6-1	CASLLDNYSNQPQHF
TRBJ2-2	TRBV27	CASSYSRRTGELFF
TRBJ2-2	TRBV20-1	CSASPLAGGPGTGELFF
TRBJ2-2	TRBV19	CATPAGSGTDTGELFF
TRBJ2-3	TRBV6-1	CASGKPRTGQITDTQYF
TRBJ1-1	TRBV6-1	CASSQRLMTFF
TRBJ2-1	TRBV20-1	CSAAGTGVPKQFF
TRBJ2-7	TRBV7-9	CASSWTSGRAVGSYEQYF
TRBJ1-2	TRBV19	CASSLLHHGYTF
TRBJ1-2	TRBV7-9	CASSLGLWTGSSGYTF
TRBJ2-2	TRBV20-1	CSATLAGGTGELFF
TRBJ2-1	TRBV7-9	CASSSTGQGFAEQFF
TRBJ2-5	TRBV7-9	CASSPTGSYPTQETQYF
TRBJ1-2	TRBV6-1	CASRGGTPGPYGYTF
TRBJ2-3	TRBV6-1	CASNVRTDTQYF
TRBJ2-7	TRBV19	CASSARGLISEQYF
TRBJ1-5	TRBV15	CATSRDHSQPQHF
TRBJ2-4	TRBV19	CASMASLAKNIQYF
TRBJ1-2	TRBV6-5	CASSYFEGNGYTF
TRBJ2-7	TRBV20-1	CSAGGGMAYEQYF
TRBJ2-5	TRBV19	CASSKGETQYF
TRBJ1-6	TRBV20-1	CSAEGRGYSPLHF
TRBJ2-3	TRBV12-3/TRBV12-4	CASSLARGLAMGDTQYF
TRBJ2-5	TRBV6-2/TRBV6-3	CASMPSTQETQYF
TRBJ2-3	TRBV20-1	CSARSTDTQYF
TRBJ1-5	TRBV27	CASSLSGVLGSQPQHF
TRBJ2-1	TRBV5-1	CASSFFESGSNEQFF
TRBJ1-3	TRBV6-1	CASSWGGSGNTIYF
TRBJ2-3	TRBV28	CASSLAGIDTQYF
TRBJ2-1	TRBV7-8	CASSPGTSANNEQFF
TRBJ2-5	TRBV15	CATSIFGLQETQYF
TRBJ2-7	TRBV7-9	CASSLGLAGREQYF
TRBJ1-1	TRBV28	CASTDGGHTEAFF
TRBJ2-7	TRBV7-6	CASSGQWGGMDEQYF
TRBJ2-3	TRBV28	CASERRAVYTQYF
TRBJ1-1	TRBV18	CASSPGTQNTEAFF
TRBJ2-7	TRBV5-4	CASSLALREGQNEQYF
TRBJ2-1	TRBV10-2	CASSEIGLTPYNEQFF
TRBJ2-3	TRBV25-1	CASSEDSADTQYF
TRBJ2-3	TRBV27	CASSLGTSGTDTQYF